The 24 T cell receptor beta chains below were found in one sample sequenced in a study of T cell responses to AZD1222 COVID-19 vaccine (dated by TCRdb to the early 2020s). Library construction relied on the immunoSEQ multiplex PCR assay. TCRdb stores this immuneACCESS table with in-frame sequences only. Part of the clones is absent; in the studies checked, under half of the shortfall reflects unresolved V genes, and no reason is known for the rest. This sample is represented by around 69,000 clones; roughly 90% of them were singletons. Jointly, the top ten make up around 9.9% of the sample. Per the publication, the time point label means: baseline before first vaccination. This specimen consisted of peripheral blood, obtained on day 0 of AZD1222 vaccination. All receptors derive from an adult in good health.

In its sample, this clone was seen once. This chain's CDR3 is CASSKGTGTYEQYV. In nucleotides, the CDR3 is TGTGCCAGCAGCAAAGGGACAGGGACCTACGAGCAGTACGTC. The chain combines TRBV21-1 with TRBJ2-7; the DNA was not used to check the table's D call, TRBD1. TRBV21-1 corresponds to a pseudogene. The CDR3 is made up of 14 amino acids.

This clone was seen just once. The chain uses TRBV28 and TRBJ2-2; 12 positions match TRBD2. CDR3 length equals 13 residues. With 5 bases clipped from V and 13 bases from J, the junction kept 5 bases outside the gene matches. Germline V lookup: CDR1 MDHEN, CDR2 SYDVKM. CDR3 DNA sequence: TGTGCCAGCAGTGACCGACTAGCGGGAGTGCTGTTTTTT. This codes for CASSDRLAGVLFF.

The CDR3 region is CASSSKRSNSPLHF. CDR3 sequence (DNA): TGTGCCAGCAGCAGTAAACGGAGCAATTCACCCCTCCACTTT. The V gene is TRBV21-1, the J gene TRBJ1-6. TRBV21-1 is flagged as a pseudogene. The CDR3 extends over 14 amino acids.

The V call is TRBV3-1 (or the pseudogene TRBV3-2), the J call TRBJ2-2; D not certain. The ends were cut back, 5 bases at V and 4 bases at J, with 11 bases in the middle. The CDR3 consists of 14 residues. Germline V gene data show CDR1 as LGHDT and CDR2 as YNNKEL (reference sequence). In DNA, the CDR3 is TGTGCCAGCAGCTTCGATATCGCCACCGGGGAGCTGTTTTTT. Residues: CASSFDIATGELFF.

Written as DNA, the CDR3 is TGCGCCAGCAGCTTGGGTAGGGGGGCCGCCTACGAGCAGTACTTC. This codes for CASSLGRGAAYEQYF. This rearrangement joins TRBV5-1 to TRBJ2-7; D possibly uses TRBD1 or TRBD2 (6 bases each). This CDR3 is 15 amino acids long. Trimming left V 0 bases short and J 2 bases short, with 12 bases between. Per germline, CDR1 SGHRS and CDR2 YFSETQ.

The chain employs TRBV11-2 and TRBJ2-7; 9 nucleotides align to TRBD2. This CDR3 region has 15 residues. V gave up 2 bases and J gave up 2 bases; unmatched junction bases: 4. The germline CDR1 and CDR2 sequences are SGHAT and FQNNGV. The CDR3 DNA follows: TGTGCCAGCAGCTTATTAAGCGGGAGGCCCTACGAGCAGTACTTC. It codes for CASSLLSGRPYEQYF. The full variable domain, with the rest looked up from reference TRBV11-2 and TRBJ2-7, is EAGVAQSPRYKIIEKRQSVAFWCNPISGHATLYWYQQILGQGPKLLIQFQNNGVVDDSQLPKDRFSAERLKGVDSTLKIQPAKLEDSAVYLCASSLLSGRPYEQYFGPGTRLTVT.

A word on this clone: Its ends do not fully match the called genes, so a read error is possible. The CDR3 loop is CASSLASNDF. The CDR3 DNA reads as TGTGCCAGCAGCTTAGCTAGTAACGACTTC. V usage is TRBV7-3 and J usage is TRBJ2-7; D is unresolved. Germline CDR1 SGHTA, CDR2 FQGTGA. This CDR3 is 10 amino acids long.

The chain employs TRBV19 and TRBJ1-1; D is ambiguous. CDR3 length equals 13 residues. Germline CDR1 LNHDA, CDR2 SQIVND (reference sequence). Trimming shortened V by 8 bases and J by 0 bases, and 10 bases separated the two germline ends. DNA for the CDR3: TGTGCCAGTGAAGGGAACATGAACACTGAAGCTTTCTTT. Translating gives CASEGNMNTEAFF.

The chain recombines TRBV7-2 with TRBJ2-5, with D unclear. Germline V gene sequence: CDR1 SGHTA, CDR2 FQGNSA. The CDR3 length is 13 residues. Between the trimmed V and J ends, which lost 6 bases and 0 bases, there was a span of 8 bases. The CDR3 bases are TGTGCCAGCAGTTGGGCCCACCAAGAGACCCAGTACTTC. Translated: CASSWAHQETQYF.

The rearrangement joins TRBV5-6 to TRBJ1-1, with D maybe TRBD1 (5 bases). V lost 3 bases to trimming and J lost 8 bases, with 11 bases between them. CDR1 and CDR2 from the germline V gene are SGHDT and YYEEEE. The CDR3 loop spans 12 amino acids. CDR3 sequence reads: CASSWGPTEAFF. For the CDR3, the DNA is TGTGCCAGCAGCTGGGGACCCACGGAAGCTTTCTTT.

The CDR3 nucleotides read TGTGCCAGCAGTTCAGGGGGTATCTATGGCTACACCTTC. It encodes CASSSGGIYGYTF. V and J are TRBV12-3 or TRBV12-4 and TRBJ1-2; TRBD1 matches 7 bases. The CDR3 covers 13 residues. Losses at the gene ends were 4 bases for V and 4 bases for J; bases not matched to a gene: 3.

The chain joins TRBV6-2 or TRBV6-3 to TRBJ1-5; 8 positions match TRBD1. The ends lost 4 bases at V and 6 bases at J; junction bases unmatched: 2. Germline-derived CDR1 and CDR2 are MNHEY and SVGEGT. The CDR3 consists of 13 residues. CDR3 nucleotides: TGTGCCAGCAGTTGGACAGGGCTTCAGCCCCAGCATTTT. It encodes CASSWTGLQPQHF.

This clone has a single count. The chain joins TRBV13 to TRBJ2-3; TRBD2 agrees at 8 bases. In germline, CDR1 is PRHDT, CDR2 FYEKMQ (reference sequence). Trimming removed 8 bases from V and 6 bases from J; junction bases left unmatched: 10. CDR3 length: 14 residues. This CDR3 is CASRTGGRSDTQYF. CDR3 in DNA: TGTGCCAGCCGTACGGGGGGGCGGTCGGATACGCAGTATTTT.

V usage is TRBV19 and J usage is TRBJ1-1, with 8 bases identical to TRBD1. V trimming: 8 bases; J trimming: 0 bases; junction bases outside the gene matches: 5. CDR1 and CDR2 from the germline V gene are LNHDA and SQIVND (reference sequence). The CDR3 loop spans 14 amino acids. The CDR3 region has the DNA TGTGCCAGTGCCCGGACAGGGATGAACACTGAAGCTTTCTTT. As protein: CASARTGMNTEAFF.

The rearrangement links TRBV28 to TRBJ2-2; D assignment may be TRBD1 or TRBD2 (5 bases each). Trimming stripped 5 bases from V and 0 bases from J, with 16 bases between. The CDR3 consists of 17 residues. Germline lookup yields CDR1 MDHEN and CDR2 SYDVKM. CDR3 nucleotide sequence: TGTGCCAGCAGTCCAGTCGGGACGGACGCGAACACCGGGGAGCTGTTTTTT. Translating it yields CASSPVGTDANTGELFF.

The chain recombines TRBV10-2 with TRBJ2-7; D remains ambiguous. This CDR3 spans 14 amino acids. Germline assignment: CDR1 WSHSY and CDR2 SAAADI. V lost 4 bases, J lost 2 bases, and 12 bases lay in between. The CDR3 nucleotides read TGCGCCAGCAGTGGCGGCGGCCTGCCCTACGAGCAGTACTTC. It translates to CASSGGGLPYEQYF.

The chain is built from TRBV4-2 and TRBJ1-1; D unresolved. The CDR3 length is 14 residues. V was pared by 4 bases and J by 1 base, with 10 bases between. Germline V gene lookup returns CDR1 LGHNA and CDR2 YNFKEQ. The CDR3 here is CASSPGYGNTEAFF. The CDR3 DNA is TGTGCCAGCAGCCCCGGGTATGGGAACACTGAAGCTTTCTTT.

The chain links TRBV6-6 to TRBJ1-1; a possible D gene is TRBD1 (5 bases). In germline, CDR1 is MNHNY, CDR2 SVGAGI (reference sequence). Trimming took off 7 bases at V and 4 bases at J, with 7 bases between the two ends. The CDR3 is 11 residues long. The CDR3 coding sequence is TGTGCCAGCAATAGGGGCACTGAAGCTTTCTTT. As protein: CASNRGTEAFF.

V and J are TRBV30 and TRBJ2-2; D may be TRBD1 (5 bases). V was clipped by 0 bases and J by 0 bases, with 5 bases between them. The CDR3 is 14 amino acids. Germline assignment: CDR1 GTSNPN and CDR2 SVGIG (reference sequence). As DNA, the CDR3 is TGTGCCTGGAGTGTAGGGGCGAACACCGGGGAGCTGTTTTTT. Translated: CAWSVGANTGELFF. The whole variable domain, filled in from reference TRBV30 and TRBJ2-2, reads SQTIHQWPATLVQPVGSPLSLECTVEGTSNPNLYWYRQAAGRGLQLLFYSVGIGQISSEVPQNLSASRPQDRQFILSSKKLLLSDSGFYLCAWSVGANTGELFFGEGSRLTVL.

J is TRBJ2-4 and V is TRBV6-5; 11 bases are a match to TRBD1. The germline CDR1 and CDR2 sequences are MNHEY and SVGAGI. V gave up 6 bases and J gave up 8 bases; unmatched junction bases: 6. The CDR3 extends over 14 amino acids. CDR3 loop: CASRTGQGAYIQYF. The CDR3 region has the DNA TGTGCCAGCAGGACTGGACAGGGGGCATACATTCAGTACTTC.

The rearrangement uses TRBV6-5 and TRBJ1-5; D remains unclear. The V gene lost 6 bases and the J gene lost 4 bases, with 13 bases spanning the gap. Germline CDR1 reads MNHEY; CDR2 reads SVGAGI. CDR3 length equals 14 residues. This CDR3 is CASSRTYGNQPQHF. The CDR3 nucleotides are TGTGCCAGCAGCCGGACCTACGGAAATCAGCCCCAGCATTTT.

The V and J genes are TRBV19 and TRBJ1-4; no definite D call. The CDR3 runs to 13 residues. V shed 8 bases and J shed 3 bases, with 10 bases lying between them. Germline V gene data show CDR1 as LNHDA and CDR2 as SQIVND (reference sequence). CDR3 loop: CASARQSNEKLFF. CDR3 nucleotide sequence: TGTGCCAGTGCCCGGCAGTCTAATGAAAAACTGTTTTTT.

The rearrangement links TRBV11-2 to TRBJ2-6; 9 bases are a match to TRBD1. The germline V gene has CDR1 SGHAT and CDR2 FQNNGV. J gave up 1 base and V 2 bases, and 3 bases lay outside the gene matches. There are 17 residues in the CDR3. This CDR3 is CASSLRDRVSGANVLTF. CDR3 DNA sequence: TGTGCCAGCAGCTTAAGGGACAGGGTGTCTGGGGCCAACGTCCTGACTTTC.

This clone showed up just once. The rearrangement joins TRBV19 to TRBJ1-6; no clear D. Trimming cost V 5 bases and J 4 bases, with 9 bases left between them. Germline loops: CDR1 LNHDA, CDR2 SQIVND (reference sequence). The CDR3 contains 14 residues. DNA for the CDR3: TGTGCCAGTAGTTCCCTCGGGTATAATTCACCCCTCCACTTT. It specifies CASSSLGYNSPLHF.